This entry lists 21 T cell receptor beta chains sequenced from one sample in a study of multiple sclerosis patients with progressive multifocal leukoencephalopathy. As to time point: less than 15 months of natalizumab therapy. TCRdb's copy holds only in-frame clones and misses some; the assay was immunoSEQ multiplex PCR. Counted here are about 25,000 clones, roughly 90% occurring once; the ten biggest clones make up approximately 2.4%. The sequences come from PBMCs, collected from a patient treated with natalizumab. These receptors were taken from a man aged 25-45 years with multiple sclerosis.

The chain has TRBV29-1 and TRBJ2-7; weak D call: TRBD2 (5 bases). CDR3 length: 12 amino acids. Looked up from germline, CDR1 is SQVTM and CDR2 is ANQGSEA. V gave up 6 bases and J gave up 9 bases, with 18 bases separating them. CDR3: CSVLISGWGQYF. As DNA, the CDR3 is TGCAGCGTCCTAATAAGCGGCTGGGGGCAGTACTTC.

This chain links TRBV7-2 with TRBJ1-5, with 7 bases that match TRBD1. CDR3 size: 15 residues. The junction had 6 bases not matched to a gene; V was cut back by 1 base and J by 6 bases. Germline V gene lookup returns CDR1 SGHTA and CDR2 FQGNSA. CDR3 region: CASSLGQGGGQPQHF. CDR3 DNA: TGTGCCAGCAGCTTAGGCCAGGGGGGGGGTCAGCCCCAGCATTTT.

The chain combines TRBV5-4 with TRBJ2-7; a weak D match, TRBD2 (6 bases). Between the trimmed V and J ends, which lost 6 bases and 8 bases, there was a span of 18 bases. The length of the CDR3 is 13 residues. From germline, CDR1 is SGHNT and CDR2 YYREEE (reference sequence). CDR3 bases: TGTGCCAGCACCGCGGGGTCCCAAAACCAGCAGTACTTC. This encodes CASTAGSQNQQYF.

This rearrangement joins TRBV7-7 to TRBJ2-2; 7 positions agree with TRBD1. Germline V lookup: CDR1 SSHAT, CDR2 FNYEAQ (reference sequence). The length of the CDR3 is 16 residues. The trim removed 5 bases at V and 1 base at J, leaving 7 bases unmatched. The CDR3 DNA reads TGTGCCAGCAGCCATTTACGACAGGGGAACACCGGGGAGCTGTTTTTT. Protein: CASSHLRQGNTGELFF.

The chain has TRBV19 and TRBJ1-5; no firm D call. The V gene lost 7 bases and the J gene lost 3 bases, with 10 bases spanning the gap. Germline CDR1 and CDR2: LNHDA and SQIVND (reference sequence). The CDR3 length is 13 residues. The CDR3 DNA reads TGTGCCAGTACCCCCGAAATCAATCAGCCCCAGCATTTT. Translation gives CASTPEINQPQHF.

The chain is built from TRBV2 and TRBJ1-1; tentatively, D is TRBD1 (6 bases). Trimming shortened V by 4 bases and J by 0 bases, and 12 bases separated the two germline ends. The CDR3 is 15 residues long. From germline, CDR1 is SNHLY and CDR2 FYNNEI. The CDR3 spells CASSVYGQMNTEAFF. CDR3 sequence (DNA): TGTGCCAGCAGTGTATATGGACAGATGAACACTGAAGCTTTCTTT. The variable domain in full, completed from reference TRBV2 and TRBJ1-1, reads EPEVTQTPSHQVTQMGQEVILRCVPISNHLYFYWYRQILGQKVEFLVSFYNNEISEKSEIFDDQFSVERPDGSNFTLKIRSTKLEDSAMYFCASSVYGQMNTEAFFGQGTRLTVV.

This clone has a handful of counts. The chain combines TRBV7-9 with TRBJ2-2; D gene uncertain. Germline-derived CDR1 and CDR2 are SEHNR and FQNEAQ (reference sequence). CDR3 length: 13 amino acids. The V gene lost 4 bases and the J gene lost 5 bases, with 8 bases spanning the gap. The CDR3 nucleotides read TGTGCCAGCAGCTGGGGATGGACCGGGGAGCTGTTTTTT. Protein: CASSWGWTGELFF. Together with reference TRBV7-9 and TRBJ2-2, the CDR3 gives the full variable domain: DTGVSQNPRHKITKRGQNVTFRCDPISEHNRLYWYRQTLGQGPEFLTYFQNEAQLEKSRLLSDRFSAERPKGSFSTLEIQRTEQGDSAMYLCASSWGWTGELFFGEGSRLTVL.

Of note for this clone: The sample has other DNA sequences that encode this CDR3 too. The CDR3 is CASSRYGAADTQYF. DNA of the CDR3: TGTGCCAGTAGTCGTTACGGTGCCGCGGATACGCAGTATTTT. This sequence joins TRBV19 and TRBJ2-3; no firm D call. The CDR3 is 14 amino acids. The ends were cut back, 5 bases at V and 6 bases at J, with 15 bases in the middle. Per germline, CDR1 LNHDA and CDR2 SQIVND (reference sequence).

The V gene is TRBV2, the J gene TRBJ1-3, with D possibly TRBD1 on 5 matching bases. Germline-derived CDR1 and CDR2 are SNHLY and FYNNEI. V was cut by 6 bases and J by 2 bases, with 14 bases left in between. The CDR3 extends over 15 amino acids. The CDR3 sequence is CASRAPPGAGNTIYF. DNA of the CDR3: TGTGCCAGCAGGGCGCCCCCGGGGGCTGGAAACACCATATATTTT.

The genes are TRBV4-1 and TRBJ1-1; possibly TRBD1 for D (6 bases). V lost 3 bases, J lost 8 bases, and 16 bases lay in between. The CDR3 consists of 14 residues. The germline V gene encodes CDR1 MGHRA and CDR2 YSYEKL. The CDR3 protein is CASSHPGKGTEAFF. The DNA for the CDR3 is TGCGCCAGCAGCCACCCTGGGAAGGGGACAGAAGCTTTCTTT.

The chain has TRBV7-9 and TRBJ2-3; TRBD2 matches 10 bases. The CDR3 has 13 amino acids. The V gene's germline CDR1 is SEHNR and CDR2 FQNEAQ (reference sequence). Unmatched junction bases numbered 2, after V lost 8 bases and J lost 3 bases. The chain's CDR3 is CASSGLATDTQYF. CDR3 in DNA: TGTGCCAGCTCGGGACTAGCGACAGATACGCAGTATTTT.

CDR3 DNA: TGTGCCTGGAGTCCCCCCTGGAGCACCGAAGAGACCCAGTACTTC. As protein: CAWSPPWSTEETQYF. The rearrangement links TRBV30 to TRBJ2-5; D is uncertain. Deletions cut 2 bases from V and 3 bases from J, with 16 bases between. CDR1 is GTSNPN and CDR2 is SVGIG in the germline V gene (reference sequence). The CDR3 totals 15 residues.

This chain links TRBV11-2 with TRBJ2-1; 8 nucleotides match TRBD1. Germline V lookup: CDR1 SGHAT, CDR2 FQNNGV. The CDR3 has 17 residues. V lost 5 bases to trimming and J lost 5 bases; unmatched junction nucleotides: 14. As DNA, the CDR3 is TGTGCCAGCAGCGTCATGCCCGGGACAGGTAAAGACAATGAGCAGTTCTTC. As protein: CASSVMPGTGKDNEQFF.

The chain employs TRBV7-2 and TRBJ2-2; D is ambiguous. Germline V CDR1 and CDR2: SGHTA, FQGNSA. This CDR3 is 16 amino acids long. V was pared by 3 bases and J by 0 bases, with 11 bases between. The DNA for the CDR3 is TGTGCCAGCAGCTTTGGCAGGACCGCGAACACCGGGGAGCTGTTTTTT. Protein: CASSFGRTANTGELFF.

This chain connects TRBV11-3 to TRBJ2-5; D unclear. Germline loops: CDR1 SGHNT, CDR2 YENEEA. Trimming shortened V by 6 bases and J by 2 bases, and 13 bases separated the two germline ends. The CDR3 is made up of 14 amino acids. The CDR3 reads CASSPQRSQETQYF. CDR3 coding DNA: TGTGCCAGCAGTCCCCAGCGCAGTCAAGAGACCCAGTACTTC.

The chain couples TRBV4-3 to TRBJ2-2; D unresolved. This CDR3 is built from 14 residues. CDR1 and CDR2 (germline): LGHNA, YSLEER. Trimming left V 4 bases short and J 1 base short, with 7 bases between. The CDR3 here is CASSPDKNTGELFF. The CDR3 bases are TGCGCCAGCAGCCCAGACAAGAACACCGGGGAGCTGTTTTTT.

In DNA, the CDR3 is TGTGCCAGTAGGGGGTGGGACAGGGGGCTAGAGACCCAGTACTTC. It encodes CASRGWDRGLETQYF. This rearrangement joins TRBV19 to TRBJ2-5, with 12 positions matching TRBD1. Trimming cost V 6 bases and J 4 bases; bases outside gene matches: 6. The CDR3 spans 15 residues. In germline, CDR1 is LNHDA, CDR2 SQIVND (reference sequence).

V gene TRBV7-9 combines with J gene TRBJ2-1; 9 nucleotides align to TRBD2. CDR3 size: 16 residues. The germline CDR1 and CDR2 sequences are SEHNR and FQNEAQ (reference sequence). V shed 3 bases, J shed 7 bases, and the junction held 10 bases outside the gene matches. The CDR3 nucleotides are TGTGCCAGCAGCTTCGATGCGGGAGGGGCCTTAAATGAGCAGTTCTTC. Protein sequence: CASSFDAGGALNEQFF.

This clone occurred a few times. The rearrangement uses TRBV5-1 and TRBJ1-2; the D gene is possibly TRBD1 (6 bases). There are 14 residues in the CDR3. Trimming removed 0 bases from V and 8 bases from J, with 14 bases in between. CDR1 SGHRS and CDR2 YFSETQ come from the germline V gene. This CDR3 is CASSLVGGLEGYTF. The CDR3 bases are TGCGCCAGCAGCTTGGTCGGGGGGCTGGAAGGCTACACCTTC. The whole variable domain, filled in from reference TRBV5-1 and TRBJ1-2, reads KAGVTQTPRYLIKTRGQQVTLSCSPISGHRSVSWYQQTPGQGLQFLFEYFSETQRNKGNFPGRFSGRQFSNSRSEMNVSTLELGDSALYLCASSLVGGLEGYTFGSGTRLTVV.

This clone has more than one count but fewer than ten. The V and J genes are TRBV27 and TRBJ1-4; 7 positions agree with TRBD1. Germline values: CDR1 MNHEY, CDR2 SMNVEV (reference sequence). The V gene end was trimmed by 6 bases and the J gene end by 6 bases; junction bases not matched to a gene: 10. CDR3 length: 15 amino acids. The DNA of the CDR3 is TGTGCCAGCAGGGTTTTGGGGACAGACTATGAAAAACTGTTTTTT. This encodes CASRVLGTDYEKLFF.

The genes are TRBV11-2 and TRBJ1-4; D perhaps matches TRBD1 (5 bases). The germline gives CDR1 SGHAT, CDR2 FQNNGV. The CDR3 length is 13 residues. Between the trimmed V and J ends, which lost 3 bases and 9 bases, there was a span of 11 bases. This chain's CDR3 is CASSLFPGQKLFF. CDR3 DNA sequence: TGTGCCAGCAGCTTGTTCCCGGGGCAAAAACTGTTTTTT.